These 27 T cell receptor beta chains were all obtained from the same sample, sequenced in a study of T cells after yellow fever vaccination. TCRdb analysed the 5' RACE reads with MiXCR anew, one entry per CDR3 protein. The sample lists some 97,000 distinct CDR3 sequences; approximately 5.5% were seen once. This material consisted of CD8+ T cells sorted from PBMCs, taken 10 days after the yellow fever booster vaccination. The receptors shown here come from a man aged 18 to 29 who received the YFV17D yellow fever vaccine.

This clonotype turned up a few times. The V and J genes are TRBV13 and TRBJ2-7; TRBD1 matches 9 bases. The CDR3 totals 14 residues. From germline, CDR1 is PRHDT and CDR2 FYEKMQ (reference sequence). The trim removed 3 bases at V and 5 bases at J, leaving 5 bases unmatched. CDR3 residues: CASSLTGGKHEQYF. The DNA for the CDR3 is TGTGCCAGCAGCTTGACAGGGGGGAAACACGAGCAGTACTTC.

This clonotype was seen a few times. The chain carries TRBV4-3 and TRBJ1-6; 7 bases line up with TRBD1. V was clipped by 1 base and J by 10 bases; unmatched bases: 13. CDR1 and CDR2 (germline): LGHNA, YSLEER. There are 17 residues in the CDR3. The CDR3 DNA reads as TGCGCCAGCAGCCAAGTCTTGTCGAGGGGGCATCCCTCACCCCTCCACTTT. It codes for CASSQVLSRGHPSPLHF.

This sequence joins TRBV5-1 and TRBJ2-5, with D perhaps TRBD2 (5 bases). Trimming took off 6 bases at V and 3 bases at J, with 12 bases between the two ends. CDR3 length equals 13 residues. The germline V gene has CDR1 SGHRS and CDR2 YFSETQ. For the CDR3, the DNA is TGCGCCAGCATCCCGAGCGGTGAAGAGACCCAGTACTTC. The encoded protein is CASIPSGEETQYF.

This clonotype came up many times. A junction end diverges from the germline sequence, so it may reflect a read error. The chain links TRBV5-5 to TRBJ1-1, with D possibly matching TRBD1 (6 bases). The CDR3 contains 13 residues. Germline V gene lookup returns CDR1 SGHKS and CDR2 YYEKEE (reference sequence). CDR3 amino acids: CASSLGGGTEAFF. The CDR3 coding sequence is TGCGCCAGCAGCTTGGGAGGGGGCACTGAAGCTTTCTTT.

The chain has TRBV28 and TRBJ2-1; D possibly corresponds to TRBD2 (5 bases). This CDR3 region has 17 residues. The V gene lost 1 base and the J gene lost 9 bases, with 22 bases spanning the gap. CDR1 is MDHEN, CDR2 SYDVKM, per germline. As DNA, the CDR3 is TGTGCCAGCAGTTTATTGGGCGAGGAGCGGACCTTAGGTGAGCAGTTCTTC. Its protein is CASSLLGEERTLGEQFF.

This rearrangement joins TRBV10-3 to TRBJ2-3; TRBD1 is a possible D gene (6 bases). This CDR3 comprises 14 residues. Looked up from germline, CDR1 is ENHRY and CDR2 is SYGVKD. Trimming took 8 bases from V and 0 from J, leaving 12 bases between them. The CDR3 loop reads CAILDSSSTDTQYF. CDR3 nucleotides: TGTGCCATCCTGGACAGCTCTAGCACAGATACGCAGTATTTT.

The V call is TRBV5-1, the J call TRBJ2-7; D unclear. V was trimmed by 0 bases and J by 4 bases, leaving 14 bases between them. Germline lookup yields CDR1 SGHRS and CDR2 YFSETQ. This CDR3 spans 15 amino acids. The chain's CDR3 is CASSLVGSPNYEQYV. CDR3 DNA sequence: TGCGCCAGCAGCTTGGTAGGGTCACCGAATTACGAGCAGTACGTC.

This chain joins TRBV6-5 and TRBJ2-2; possibly TRBD1 for D (5 bases). The V gene's germline CDR1 is MNHEY and CDR2 SVGAGI. V was pared by 10 bases and J by 6 bases, with 21 bases between. The CDR3 is 15 amino acids. The CDR3 DNA sequence: TGTGCCATTCCTCTGGGGCAGGGTATGGCCGGGGAGCTGTTTTTT. It specifies CAIPLGQGMAGELFF.

This clonotype was seen ten or more times. This sequence joins TRBV6-5 and TRBJ1-1; D is undetermined. Germline CDR1 reads MNHEY; CDR2 reads SVGAGI. The CDR3 runs 13 residues. V was shortened by 2 bases and J by 1 base, with 5 bases between the two germline ends. The CDR3: CASSYGQNTEAFF. The CDR3 region has the DNA TGTGCCAGCAGTTACGGGCAGAACACTGAAGCTTTCTTT.

In this sample, this clonotype turned up a few times. The V and J genes are TRBV3-1 and TRBJ2-1, with TRBD1 matching 10 bases. CDR3 length: 17 amino acids. The germline V gene encodes CDR1 LGHDT and CDR2 YNNKEL (reference sequence). Losses at the gene ends were 2 bases for V and 6 bases for J; bases not matched to a gene: 10. In DNA form, the CDR3 reads TGTGCCAGCAGCCAATGGCCGGACAGGGGGAATTTCAATGAGCAGTTCTTC. This sequence encodes CASSQWPDRGNFNEQFF.

This clonotype was seen a handful of times. The CDR3 is CASSLVQGTGYEQYF. CDR3 nucleotides: TGTGCCAGCAGCTTAGTCCAGGGGACGGGCTACGAGCAGTACTTC. The chain employs TRBV11-2 and TRBJ2-7; maybe TRBD1 (6 bases). The germline V gene encodes CDR1 SGHAT and CDR2 FQNNGV. This CDR3 has 15 residues. Trimming stripped 1 base from V and 3 bases from J, with 13 bases between.

This clonotype qualifies as medium-sized (0.01 to 0.1%). The genes are TRBV4-3 and TRBJ1-3; D unresolved. The CDR3 covers 16 residues. V lost 0 bases, J lost 0 bases, and 9 bases lay in between. Germline CDR1 reads LGHNA; CDR2 reads YSLEER. Written as DNA, the CDR3 is TGCGCCAGCAGCCAAGATGGGGAATCCTCTGGAAACACCATATATTTT. This codes for CASSQDGESSGNTIYF.

This clonotype was counted between two and nine times. The gene calls are TRBV29-1 and TRBJ2-5; TRBD1 matches at 7 bases. Germline V gene data show CDR1 as SQVTM and CDR2 as ANQGSEA. This CDR3 region has 14 residues. The junction had 3 bases not matched to a gene; V was cut back by 1 base and J by 1 base. CDR3 bases: TGCAGCGTTGAAGTCGGGACAGCCCAAGAGACCCAGTACTTC. Its protein is CSVEVGTAQETQYF. Drawing the rest from reference TRBV29-1 and TRBJ2-5, the complete variable domain is SAVISQKPSRDICQRGTSLTIQCQVDSQVTMMFWYRQQPGQSLTLIATANQGSEATYESGFVIDKFPISRPNLTFSTLTVSNMSPEDSSIYLCSVEVGTAQETQYFGPGTRLLVL.

This clonotype was seen a few times. The genes are TRBV3-1 and TRBJ2-5, with 7 nucleotides matching TRBD2. This CDR3 has 16 amino acids. Germline CDR1 reads LGHDT; CDR2 reads YNNKEL (reference sequence). V was clipped by 2 bases and J by 4 bases; unmatched bases: 10. CDR3 bases: TGTGCCAGCAGCCAAAGGTTCGGGGGGTCCAGAGAGACCCAGTACTTC. Its protein is CASSQRFGGSRETQYF.

V is TRBV12-3 or TRBV12-4 and J is TRBJ1-1, with D hard to call. CDR3 length: 12 residues. V lost 5 bases, J lost 4 bases, and 8 bases lay in between. The CDR3 DNA sequence: TGTGCCAGCAGTACGGCGGGCACTGAAGCTTTCTTT. Its translation is CASSTAGTEAFF.

This clonotype was counted at least ten times. The chain links TRBV12-3 or TRBV12-4 to TRBJ2-7; TRBD2 matches at 12 bases. Unmatched junction bases numbered 9, after V lost 6 bases and J lost 6 bases. The CDR3 consists of 15 residues. In DNA, the CDR3 is TGTGCCAGCAGCTTGACTAGCGGGGGAATCGGCGAGCAGTACGTC. Translation: CASSLTSGGIGEQYV.

This clonotype was picked up many times. The chain has TRBV7-9 and TRBJ2-1; D is perhaps TRBD1 (5 bases). CDR1 and CDR2 (germline): SEHNR, FQNEAQ (reference sequence). The CDR3 runs to 12 residues. Trimming left V 6 bases short and J 8 bases short, with 11 bases between. CDR3 nucleotides: TGTGCCAGCAGATATGGGGCCGATGAGCAGTTCTTC. As protein: CASRYGADEQFF.

This rearrangement joins TRBV4-1 to TRBJ1-5; 7 nucleotides align to TRBD1. Germline V gene sequence: CDR1 MGHRA, CDR2 YSYEKL. The ends lost 0 bases at V and 7 bases at J; junction bases unmatched: 9. This CDR3 comprises 16 residues. The chain's CDR3 is CASSQESGTGEQPQHF. As DNA, the CDR3 is TGCGCCAGCAGCCAAGAGTCGGGAACAGGGGAACAGCCCCAGCATTTT.

This clonotype was recorded a few times. The J gene is TRBJ2-3, the V gene TRBV29-1; 7 bases agree with TRBD1. The trim removed 7 bases at V and 9 bases at J, leaving 7 bases unmatched. The germline gives CDR1 SQVTM, CDR2 ANQGSEA. The CDR3 loop spans 11 amino acids. CDR3 DNA sequence: TGCAGCGGCAGACAGGGCTTGACGCAGTATTTT. Translation: CSGRQGLTQYF.

This clonotype was observed a handful of times. V gene TRBV27 combines with J gene TRBJ2-7; tentatively, D is TRBD1 (5 bases). Between the trimmed V and J ends, which lost 5 bases and 7 bases, there was a span of 12 bases. The V gene's germline CDR1 is MNHEY and CDR2 SMNVEV (reference sequence). This CDR3 has 12 residues. The CDR3 sequence: CASSPGPGEQYV. CDR3 coding DNA: TGTGCCAGCAGTCCAGGGCCAGGAGAGCAGTACGTC.

This clonotype was recorded a few times. The rearrangement joins TRBV3-1 to TRBJ2-1; a possible D gene is TRBD2 (5 bases). V was trimmed by 3 bases and J by 0 bases, leaving 12 bases between them. The germline CDR1 and CDR2 sequences are LGHDT and YNNKEL (reference sequence). This CDR3 has 16 residues. CDR3 loop: CASSHYSASSYNEQFF. The CDR3 DNA is TGTGCCAGCAGCCACTATAGCGCGAGCTCCTACAATGAGCAGTTCTTC.

This clonotype was counted only a few times. The chain has TRBV5-5 and TRBJ2-4; D may be TRBD2 (7 bases). The CDR3 sequence is 12 residues long. V was trimmed by 7 bases and J by 6 bases, leaving 11 bases between them. Germline assignment: CDR1 SGHKS and CDR2 YYEKEE (reference sequence). The CDR3 region is CASGGAPNIQYF. The CDR3 region has the DNA TGTGCCAGCGGGGGGGCCCCAAACATTCAGTACTTC.

At least ten counts were recorded for this clonotype. The rearrangement links TRBV4-1 to TRBJ2-7; D might be TRBD1 (6 bases). This CDR3 has 14 amino acids. V was clipped by 4 bases and J by 2 bases, with 12 bases between them. Germline loops: CDR1 MGHRA, CDR2 YSYEKL. CDR3 DNA sequence: TGCGCCAGCAGCCGCCAACAGGGTGCCTACGAGCAGTACTTC. Its protein product is CASSRQQGAYEQYF.

This clonotype was counted only a few times. The chain uses TRBV20-1 and TRBJ2-4; D is ambiguous. Trimming cost V 6 bases and J 6 bases, with 15 bases left between them. The length of the CDR3 is 13 residues. The germline V gene encodes CDR1 DFQATT and CDR2 SNEGSKA (reference sequence). The CDR3 region has the DNA TGCAGTGCGTCCTCGGGTAACGGAAACATTCAGTACTTC. It yields the protein CSASSGNGNIQYF.

This clonotype came up a few times. CDR3 sequence: CASSYGAGMNTEAFF. The CDR3 nucleotides read TGTGCCAGCAGTTACGGTGCAGGGATGAACACTGAAGCTTTCTTT. The rearrangement uses TRBV6-5 and TRBJ1-1; perhaps TRBD1 as D (5 bases). The germline V gene encodes CDR1 MNHEY and CDR2 SVGAGI. V was trimmed by 2 bases and J by 0 bases, leaving 10 bases between them. This CDR3 has 15 amino acids.

The CDR3 DNA follows: TGTGCCAGTAGTACTGGGGCAGAGACCCAGTACTTC. It specifies CASSTGAETQYF. This chain links TRBV19 with TRBJ2-5, with a tentative D call TRBD1 (5 bases). V lost 4 bases and J lost 4, with 7 bases in between. This CDR3 comprises 12 residues. The germline CDR1 and CDR2 sequences are LNHDA and SQIVND (reference sequence). Using reference TRBV19 and TRBJ2-5 for the parts outside the CDR3, the full variable domain is DGGITQSPKYLFRKEGQNVTLSCEQNLNHDAMYWYRQDPGQGLRLIYYSQIVNDFQKGDIAEGYSVSREKKESFPLTVTSAQKNPTAFYLCASSTGAETQYFGPGTRLLVL.

This clonotype turned up a few times. The V and J genes are TRBV12-3 or TRBV12-4 and TRBJ2-1; either TRBD1 or TRBD2 may supply D (6 bases each). The V and J ends lost 6 bases and 4 bases respectively, with 19 bases between them. The CDR3 covers 16 residues. CDR3 protein: CASRQGGRTVYNEQFF. The CDR3 DNA reads as TGTGCCAGCAGACAAGGGGGGAGGACAGTTTACAATGAGCAGTTCTTC.